The 8 T cell receptor beta chains below come from one sample, sequenced in a study of a mutant IDH1 vaccine in newly diagnosed glioma. Time point described: week 5, during vaccination. Every single dose of the vaccine, 300 ug of mutant IDH1 20-mer peptide, came with topical imiquimod. Method: immunoSEQ multiplex PCR; TCRdb's copy keeps in-frame clones and lacks some. The sample lists 35,000 to 45,000 clones, 81% occurring once. No antigen has been identified for these receptors. Material: PBMCs, obtained from a glioma patient whose treatment included an IDH1 peptide vaccine. The receptors originated from a man between 45 and 60 years old with glioma.

The chain has TRBV23-1 and TRBJ1-1; weak D call: TRBD1 (5 bases). TRBV23-1 is an ORF for which the function is uncertain. The CDR3 is made up of 15 amino acids. With 4 bases removed from V and 0 bases from J, the gap between germline ends came to 12 bases. The CDR3 loop is CASSPGADLNTEAFF. The CDR3 nucleotides are TGCGCCAGCAGTCCCGGGGCGGATTTGAACACTGAAGCTTTCTTT.

CDR3 amino acids: CASSLGGLVVGRYF. The CDR3 DNA reads as TGTGCCAGCAGCTTGGGCGGACTAGTCGTTGGCCGGTACTTC. The V and J genes are TRBV5-6 and TRBJ2-7; TRBD2 matches 7 bases. Germline CDR1 is SGHDT and CDR2 is YYEEEE. V lost 0 bases and J lost 12; bases outside the gene matches: 12. The CDR3 is 14 residues long.

CDR3 loop: CASSDDGSGGYGYTF. The CDR3 bases are TGTGCCAGCAGTGACGATGGATCAGGGGGCTATGGCTACACCTTC. The V gene is TRBV6-4, the J gene TRBJ1-2; TRBD1 agrees at 7 bases. The ends lost 2 bases at V and 4 bases at J; junction bases unmatched: 7. This CDR3 is built from 15 residues. In germline, CDR1 is MRHNA, CDR2 SNTAGT.

The rearrangement uses TRBV4-3 and TRBJ2-5, with D perhaps matching TRBD2 (6 bases). Germline CDR1 reads LGHNA; CDR2 reads YSLEER. The CDR3 is made up of 13 amino acids. Trimming shortened V by 1 base and J by 5 bases, and 8 bases separated the two germline ends. The CDR3 loop is CASSQAGGETQYF. In nucleotides, the CDR3 is TGCGCCAGCAGCCAAGCAGGAGGGGAGACCCAGTACTTC.

The rearrangement uses TRBV10-3 and TRBJ2-7; 11 positions agree with TRBD2. This CDR3 has 15 amino acids. Germline V gives CDR1 ENHRY, CDR2 SYGVKD. The trim removed 6 bases at V and 7 bases at J, leaving 11 bases unmatched. CDR3: CAISPQLAGVGEQYF. CDR3 nucleotides: TGTGCCATCAGCCCCCAACTAGCGGGAGTCGGGGAGCAGTACTTC.

J is TRBJ2-6 and V is TRBV19; no clear D gene. The CDR3 is 15 amino acids. V lost 3 bases and J 0 bases, leaving 6 bases between the germline ends. Germline assignment: CDR1 LNHDA and CDR2 SQIVND (reference sequence). Here the CDR3 DNA reads TGTGCCAGTAGTATGATTCTCTCTGGGGCCAACGTCCTGACTTTC. This encodes CASSMILSGANVLTF.

This clone was counted only a few times. The rearrangement links TRBV29-1 to TRBJ1-4, with no clear D. V lost 0 bases to trimming and J lost 7 bases, with 9 bases between them. Germline CDR1 reads SQVTM; CDR2 reads ANQGSEA. This CDR3 has 13 residues. Here the CDR3 reads CSVEDQKTEKLFF. The CDR3 DNA is TGCAGCGTTGAAGATCAGAAGACTGAAAAACTGTTTTTT.

This clone was observed a few times. The chain recombines TRBV9 with TRBJ1-1; 7 bases map to TRBD1. The CDR3 is 14 amino acids. Per the germline V gene, CDR1 is SGDLS and CDR2 is YYNGEE. V shed 3 bases and J 3 bases; nucleotides not matched to a gene: 5. In DNA, the CDR3 is TGTGCCAGCAGCGGGGGGGGACAGCACACTGAAGCTTTCTTT. It translates to CASSGGGQHTEAFF.